These T cell receptor beta chains were read from a single sample in a study of blood T cell repertoires in COVID-19. Data came from immunoSEQ multiplex PCR; TCRdb stores just in-frame clones and leaves some out. The sample comprises about 210,000 clones, around 87% of which are singletons, and about 7% rests with the top ten. The sample comprised PBMCs or T cells enriched from blood (not recorded which). The receptors shown here come from a man between 25 and 39 years old in a cohort exposed to, infected with or recovered from COVID-19 (not recorded which). Both conserved end residues are part of each CDR3. Fields, in order: J gene, V gene, clone size, D gene, CDR3 DNA, CDR3 protein. A D gene is named only where the DNA matches it firmly. Clone size appears in some rows only: once, few, many, or a class for an expanded clone.

TRBJ1-5	TRBV11-2	.	.	TGTGCCAGCAGCTTAGTAGGCGGCAGCAATCAGCCCCAGCATTTT	CASSLVGGSNQPQHF
TRBJ2-5	TRBV7-7	.	TRBD2	TGTGCTAGCAGCCCCCGACTAGCGGCCCAAGAGACCCAGTACTTC	CASSPRLAAQETQYF
TRBJ1-5	TRBV11-2	.	.	TGTGCCAGCAGCTTAGCACCTACAGGTAGCAATCAGCCCCAGCATTTT	CASSLAPTGSNQPQHF
TRBJ2-6	TRBV5-5	.	TRBD1	TGTGCCAGCGAACGACCGGGACAGCTCTTCTCTGGGGCCAACGTCCTGACTTTC	CASERPGQLFSGANVLTF
TRBJ2-5	TRBV24-1	.	.	TGTGCCACCAGTGATCCGACTAGTAGCCAAGAGACCCAGTACTTC	CATSDPTSSQETQYF
TRBJ1-5	TRBV15	.	.	TGTGCCACCAGCAGACCCCTCTTTGAGGTCAAGGGGCTTCAGCCCCAGCATTTT	CATSRPLFEVKGLQPQHF
TRBJ2-2	TRBV7-7	few	TRBD1	TGTGCTAGCAGCTCCACCGGGACAGGGTATCCCGGGGAGCTGTTTTTT	CASSSTGTGYPGELFF
TRBJ2-5	TRBV6-5	.	.	TGTGCCAGCAACGCGAGGGCGGGGACCCAGTACTTC	CASNARAGTQYF
TRBJ2-7	TRBV4-2	.	.	TGTGCCAGCAGCCAAGAAAATGCGGGATACTACGAGCAGTACTTC	CASSQENAGYYEQYF
TRBJ1-5	TRBV9	.	.	TGTGCCAGCAGCGCCGGACAGAATAGCAATCAGCCCCAGCATTTT	CASSAGQNSNQPQHF
TRBJ2-7	TRBV11-2	.	TRBD2	TGTGCCAGCAGCTTTAGGACTAGTTTCGAGCAGTACTTC	CASSFRTSFEQYF
TRBJ2-7	TRBV28	.	.	TGTGCCAGCTCCCCAGGGATTTCAAGGACTATCTACTTC	CASSPGISRTIYF
TRBJ1-3	TRBV5-1	.	.	TGCGCCAGCAGCTTGGCCGGCCGGGTAAAGAGCTCTGGAAACACCATATATTTT	CASSLAGRVKSSGNTIYF
TRBJ2-3	TRBV3-1/TRBV3-2	once	.	TGTGCCAGCAGCCAAGGTAGCGGAAGCACAGATACGCAGTATTTT	CASSQGSGSTDTQYF
TRBJ1-2	TRBV24-1	.	.	TGTGCCACCAGTGCCTCCGGGACACGCTATGGCTACACCTTC	CATSASGTRYGYTF
TRBJ2-2	TRBV12-3/TRBV12-4	.	.	TGTGCCAGCACTCCTGGCCTCTGGGAGCTGTTTTTT	CASTPGLWELFF
TRBJ1-1	TRBV7-3	.	.	TGTGCCAGCAGCCGGCACCAAGGGGCCACTGAAGCTTTCTTT	CASSRHQGATEAFF
TRBJ1-1	TRBV3-1/TRBV3-2	once	TRBD1	TGTGCCAGCAGCCAACCGACAGGGTCGGCTGAAGCTTTCTTT	CASSQPTGSAEAFF
TRBJ1-3	TRBV5-5	.	TRBD1	TGTGCCAGCAGCTGGGACAGGGTGCTCTCTGGAAACACCATATATTTT	CASSWDRVLSGNTIYF
TRBJ1-1	TRBV5-4	once	.	TGTGCCAGCAGCTTGGAGTACGGGTTTACCGGGACTGAAGCTTTCTTT	CASSLEYGFTGTEAFF
TRBJ2-7	TRBV19	.	.	TGTGCCAGTCGGCCAAGGGGGACAAGGACCACCTACGAGCAGTACTTC	CASRPRGTRTTYEQYF
TRBJ2-1	TRBV18	.	TRBD1	TGTGCCAGCTCACTGGTAGGGACAGGAGATTACAATGAGCAGTTCTTC	CASSLVGTGDYNEQFF
TRBJ2-7	TRBV6-5	few	TRBD1	TGTGCCACGCATAACGGGTACAGGGGGTACGAGCAGTACTTC	CATHNGYRGYEQYF
TRBJ1-1	TRBV28	.	TRBD1	TGTGCCAGCACACCGACAGGGATGAACACTGAAGCTTTCTTT	CASTPTGMNTEAFF
TRBJ1-6	TRBV7-3	once	TRBD1	TGTGCCAGCAGCTTAAGGGGGGGACAGGTAGCACCCCTCCACTTT	CASSLRGGQVAPLHF
TRBJ2-5	TRBV27	.	TRBD2	TGTGCCAGCAGTTCACTAGCGACCCATGGGGAGACCCAGTACTTC	CASSSLATHGETQYF
TRBJ2-7	TRBV5-1	.	TRBD1	TGCGCCAGCAGCTTGGTAGGTCAGGGGGCGGGTGAGCAGTACTTC	CASSLVGQGAGEQYF
TRBJ2-5	TRBV27	.	TRBD2	TGTGCCAGCAGTTTAGGGACTAGCGGGTACCAAGAGACCCAGTACTTC	CASSLGTSGYQETQYF
TRBJ2-3	TRBV27	.	TRBD2	TGTGCCAGCAGTTTATACCTAGCGGGTCTCACAGATACGCAGTATTTT	CASSLYLAGLTDTQYF
TRBJ1-2	TRBV11-1	.	.	TGTGCCAGCAGCTCGGGAGGGGACAACTATGGCTACACCTTC	CASSSGGDNYGYTF
TRBJ2-4	TRBV19	.	.	TGTGCCAGTAGTATAGCAGTCCTAGCCAAAAACATTCAGTACTTC	CASSIAVLAKNIQYF
TRBJ2-1	TRBV12-5	.	TRBD2	TGTGCTAGTGGTTTGGGGCTAGCGGTGAACAATGAGCAGTTCTTC	CASGLGLAVNNEQFF
TRBJ2-7	TRBV27	.	TRBD2	TGTGCCAGCAAACCAGCGGGAGCCACCTACGAGCAGTACTTC	CASKPAGATYEQYF
TRBJ2-5	TRBV19	.	.	TGTGCCAGTAGTATTGGCGACAGCCAAGAGACCCAGTACTTC	CASSIGDSQETQYF
TRBJ2-1	TRBV29-1	once	.	TGCAGCGCCTCCGGTTCCTACAATGAGCAGTTCTTC	CSASGSYNEQFF
TRBJ1-2	TRBV11-2	.	TRBD1	TGTGCCAGCAGCTTTACCGGGACAGCGGACCCGGGCTACACCTTC	CASSFTGTADPGYTF
TRBJ1-4	TRBV7-2	.	TRBD1	TGTGCCAGCAGCTTAGGACAGGGGGCAAGGGGGTTTAATGAAAAACTGTTTTTT	CASSLGQGARGFNEKLFF
TRBJ2-2	TRBV7-9	.	.	TGTGCCAGCATCGAGGCGCGGGTCACCGGGGAGCTGTTTTTT	CASIEARVTGELFF
TRBJ2-1	TRBV5-1	.	.	TGCGCCAGCAGCTTGCTGGGACACCTCAACAATGAGCAGTTCTTC	CASSLLGHLNNEQFF
TRBJ2-1	TRBV29-1	.	TRBD2	TGCAGCGTTGACGGGACTAGCGGGCCCCTCTACAATGAGCAGTTCTTC	CSVDGTSGPLYNEQFF
TRBJ2-7	TRBV28	.	TRBD2	TGTGCCAGCAAGTTAGCGGGACCACTGGGGGAGCAGTACTTC	CASKLAGPLGEQYF
TRBJ2-1	TRBV7-2	.	.	TGTGCCAGCAGCTCCCGTCAGGCGGGCTACACCCCCTACAATGAGCAGTTCTTC	CASSSRQAGYTPYNEQFF
TRBJ1-5	TRBV28	.	TRBD1	TGTGCCAGCAGTTCGGGACAGGGGGTGAAGCCCCAGCATTTT	CASSSGQGVKPQHF
TRBJ1-2	TRBV14	.	TRBD1	TGTGCCAGCAGCCATTCCACAGGGGCACTTTCTAACTATGGCTACACCTTC	CASSHSTGALSNYGYTF
TRBJ2-5	TRBV5-1	.	TRBD1	TGCGCCAGCAGCTTGACTCCGGGACAGCAAGAGACCCAGTACTTC	CASSLTPGQQETQYF
TRBJ2-1	TRBV11-2	.	TRBD1	TGTGCCAGCAGCTTGAAGACAGGGGACTACAATGAGCAGTTCTTC	CASSLKTGDYNEQFF
TRBJ1-1	TRBV7-9	.	TRBD1	TGTGCGCCAGGGACAGTGAACACTGAAGCTTTCTTT	CAPGTVNTEAFF
TRBJ2-3	TRBV6-4	.	.	TGTGCCAGCAGCTCTAGCGCAGTCGATCGCACAGATACGCAGTATTTT	CASSSSAVDRTDTQYF
TRBJ2-7	TRBV11-2	once	TRBD2	TGTGCCAGCAGCCTAATTAGCGGGGGGGGAGGGCCATCCGAGCAGTACTTC	CASSLISGGGGPSEQYF
TRBJ2-7	TRBV21-1	once	.	TGTGCCAGCTCGATACAGGGAAACGAGCAGTACTTC	CASSIQGNEQYF
TRBJ1-5	TRBV5-5	.	.	TGTGCCAGCAGCCGGGAATCTGATTCGCCCCAGCATTTT	CASSRESDSPQHF
TRBJ2-1	TRBV7-3	.	TRBD2	TGTGCCAGCAGCCCACGAGGGAGGGGATACGATGAGCAGTTCTTC	CASSPRGRGYDEQFF
TRBJ1-2	TRBV27	once	.	TGTGCCAGCAGTTTAACCGTGGAGGGCCTCTATGGCTACACCTTC	CASSLTVEGLYGYTF
TRBJ2-1	TRBV2	.	TRBD2	TGTGCCAGCAGTGGGACTAGCGGGAGGGGCTACAATGAGCAGTTCTTC	CASSGTSGRGYNEQFF